Presented here are 29 T cell receptor beta chains from one specimen sequenced in a study of cytomegalovirus exposure and HLA in healthy donors. Primers included in the PCR were 60 Vbeta and 13 Jbeta primers. Sequencing used immunoSEQ multiplex PCR; TCRdb keeps in-frame clones, though not all of them. Here the sample spans 75,000 to 95,000 clones, about 60% being singletons. The sample consisted of PBMCs. The origin of the receptors is a woman aged 30 to 39 in good health and CMV-seronegative.

The chain joins TRBV7-6 to TRBJ1-6, with TRBD1 identical over 8 bases. In germline, CDR1 is SGHVS, CDR2 FNYEAQ. V was clipped by 4 bases and J by 5 bases; unmatched bases: 4. This CDR3 is built from 15 residues. The DNA of the CDR3 is TGTGCCAGCAGCTCGATACAGGGGGATAATTCACCCCTCCACTTT. Translated: CASSSIQGDNSPLHF. The variable domain in full, with the rest retrieved from reference TRBV7-6 and TRBJ1-6, is GAGVSQSPRYKVTKRGQDVALRCDPISGHVSLYWYRQALGQGPEFLTYFNYEAQQDKSGLPNDRFSAERPEGSISTLTIQRTEQRDSAMYRCASSSIQGDNSPLHFGNGTRLTVT.

The chain couples TRBV28 to TRBJ1-1; no reliable D call. The CDR3 extends over 14 amino acids. Between the trimmed V and J ends, which lost 7 bases and 1 base, there was a span of 13 bases. Per the germline V gene, CDR1 is MDHEN and CDR2 is SYDVKM. For the CDR3, the DNA is TGTGCCAGCACTGACTACCGGGGGAACACTGAAGCTTTCTTT. Translated: CASTDYRGNTEAFF.

The chain has TRBV5-1 and TRBJ2-3, with TRBD1 as a possible D gene (6 bases). CDR3 length: 14 amino acids. The V and J ends lost 1 base and 3 bases respectively, with 9 bases between them. CDR1 is SGHRS, CDR2 YFSETQ, per germline. This CDR3 is CASSLQQGTDTQYF. The CDR3 DNA reads as TGCGCCAGCAGCTTGCAACAGGGAACAGATACGCAGTATTTT.

The chain employs TRBV7-9 and TRBJ2-1, with 7 bases fitting TRBD2. V gave up 5 bases and J gave up 8 bases; unmatched junction bases: 12. Looked up from germline, CDR1 is SEHNR and CDR2 is FQNEAQ (reference sequence). This CDR3 spans 15 amino acids. CDR3 loop: CASSPTAGEGHEQFF. The CDR3 DNA reads TGTGCCAGCAGCCCAACTGCGGGAGAGGGCCATGAGCAGTTCTTC.

This chain uses TRBV6-5 with TRBJ2-1, with D unclear. With 3 bases removed from V and 9 bases from J, the gap between germline ends came to 6 bases. The CDR3 loop spans 11 amino acids. The germline V gene encodes CDR1 MNHEY and CDR2 SVGAGI. The chain's CDR3 is CASSYLSEQFF. The DNA for the CDR3 is TGTGCCAGCAGTTATCTTAGTGAGCAGTTCTTC.

The rearrangement uses TRBV6-5 and TRBJ2-1; the match to TRBD2 covers 13 bases. Germline CDR1 reads MNHEY; CDR2 reads SVGAGI. J was trimmed by 8 bases and V by 5 bases; bases with no gene match: 3. The CDR3 is 14 amino acids. The CDR3 sequence: CASSTSGGAYEQFF. The CDR3 DNA reads as TGTGCCAGCAGTACTAGCGGGGGGGCGTATGAGCAGTTCTTC.

This chain's CDR3 is CASSPTGGMGENTIYF. CDR3 nucleotides: TGTGCCAGCAGCCCCACAGGGGGAATGGGGGAAAACACCATATATTTT. V is TRBV7-3 and J is TRBJ1-3; 8 bases are shared with TRBD1. Germline V gives CDR1 SGHTA, CDR2 FQGTGA. This CDR3 is built from 16 residues. The ends lost 5 bases at V and 6 bases at J; junction bases unmatched: 12.

The CDR3 region is CASSQGVTEAFF. The CDR3 DNA sequence: TGTGCCAGCAGCCAGGGGGTGACTGAAGCTTTCTTT. The V and J genes are TRBV7-9 and TRBJ1-1; 7 bases agree with TRBD1. Germline loops: CDR1 SEHNR, CDR2 FQNEAQ (reference sequence). Germline trimming cut 5 bases from V and 5 bases from J; bases unmatched to any gene: 2. This CDR3 comprises 12 residues.

The table lists this clone with a few counts. V is TRBV5-4 and J is TRBJ2-7; TRBD2 matches 8 bases. CDR1 is SGHNT and CDR2 is YYREEE in the germline V gene (reference sequence). Trimming removed 5 bases from V and 2 bases from J; junction bases left unmatched: 15. The CDR3 consists of 17 residues. Here the CDR3 reads CASRRGSGEVDPYEQYF. The CDR3 DNA reads TGTGCCAGCAGGCGCGGTAGCGGGGAAGTAGACCCCTACGAGCAGTACTTC. The full variable domain, with the rest looked up from reference TRBV5-4 and TRBJ2-7, is ETGVTQSPTHLIKTRGQQVTLRCSSQSGHNTVSWYQQALGQGPQFIFQYYREEENGRGNFPPRFSGLQFPNYSSELNVNALELDDSALYLCASRRGSGEVDPYEQYFGPGTRLTVT.

The genes are TRBV6-4 and TRBJ2-2, with TRBD2 matching over 9 bases. CDR3 length: 15 amino acids. The trim removed 6 bases at V and 5 bases at J, leaving 7 bases unmatched. Looked up from germline, CDR1 is MRHNA and CDR2 is SNTAGT. In nucleotides, the CDR3 is TGTGCCAGCAGCCCCGGACTAGCGTGGACCGGGGAGCTGTTTTTT. This sequence encodes CASSPGLAWTGELFF.

This clone was counted only a few times. The chain uses TRBV10-3 and TRBJ2-1; D gene unclear. This CDR3 is 12 amino acids long. In germline, CDR1 is ENHRY, CDR2 SYGVKD. V lost 10 bases to trimming and J lost 8 bases, with 15 bases between them. This CDR3 reads CATNRGIDEQFF. CDR3 sequence (DNA): TGTGCCACGAACCGAGGTATCGATGAGCAGTTCTTC.

The rearrangement joins TRBV11-2 to TRBJ1-4, with a weak D call TRBD1 (5 bases). Deletions cut 6 bases from V and 8 bases from J, with 16 bases between. The CDR3 is 14 amino acids. Germline CDR1 and CDR2: SGHAT and FQNNGV. The CDR3 reads CASRHRPLGEKLFF. For the CDR3, the DNA is TGTGCCAGCAGGCACAGGCCCCTGGGGGAAAAACTGTTTTTT.

The V and J genes are TRBV28 and TRBJ2-7; 9 nucleotides align to TRBD1. This CDR3 is 12 amino acids long. Trimming removed 8 bases from V and 3 bases from J; junction bases left unmatched: 2. The germline V gene has CDR1 MDHEN and CDR2 SYDVKM. CDR3 bases: TGTGCCAGCCGGGACAGGGTCTACGAGCAGTACTTC. Its protein product is CASRDRVYEQYF.

This clone appeared once. The chain combines TRBV7-9 with TRBJ2-3, with 13 positions matching TRBD2. Trimming took 5 bases from V and 0 from J; bases not matched to a gene: 5. The CDR3 spans 17 residues. Germline CDR1 SEHNR, CDR2 FQNEAQ (reference sequence). CDR3 residues: CASSPGTSGASTDTQYF. CDR3 nucleotide sequence: TGTGCCAGCAGCCCAGGGACTAGCGGGGCAAGCACAGATACGCAGTATTTT.

V is TRBV21-1 and J is TRBJ1-1; TRBD1 reflects the table's D call only, with no check against the DNA. TRBV21-1 is shown as a pseudogene. The CDR3 runs 14 residues. The DNA of the CDR3 is TGTGCCAGCAGCCCCCCAGTTCTGAACACTGAAGCTTTCTTT. It translates to CASSPPVLNTEAFF.

This clone was observed a single time. The chain uses TRBV5-8 and TRBJ1-4; D possibly corresponds to TRBD1 (5 bases). Germline values: CDR1 SGHTS, CDR2 YDEGEE. The CDR3 consists of 14 residues. The V gene lost 1 base and the J gene lost 7 bases, with 11 bases spanning the gap. The CDR3 loop reads CASSLSQGFEKLFF. CDR3 in DNA: TGTGCCAGCAGCTTGTCTCAGGGTTTTGAAAAACTGTTTTTT.

The gene calls are TRBV6-5 and TRBJ1-3, with D possibly being TRBD1 (5 bases). The CDR3 length is 14 residues. Trimming left V 7 bases short and J 0 bases short, with 10 bases between. Germline V CDR1 and CDR2: MNHEY, SVGAGI. Here the CDR3 reads CASTWGGSGNTIYF. Written as DNA, the CDR3 is TGTGCCAGCACCTGGGGGGGCTCTGGAAACACCATATATTTT.

This clone has just a few counts. The rearrangement uses TRBV30 and TRBJ2-7, with TRBD2 identical over 7 bases. Germline V gene data show CDR1 as GTSNPN and CDR2 as SVGIG (reference sequence). CDR3 length: 15 residues. With V trimmed by 2 bases and J by 2 bases, 9 bases remained unmatched. CDR3 residues: CAWSWGGSGAYEQYF. The CDR3 DNA is TGTGCCTGGAGTTGGGGCGGGAGTGGGGCCTACGAGCAGTACTTC. Filled out from reference TRBV30 and TRBJ2-7, the complete variable domain reads SQTIHQWPATLVQPVGSPLSLECTVEGTSNPNLYWYRQAAGRGLQLLFYSVGIGQISSEVPQNLSASRPQDRQFILSSKKLLLSDSGFYLCAWSWGGSGAYEQYFGPGTRLTVT.

The rearrangement uses TRBV6-1 and TRBJ1-5; D is perhaps TRBD1 (5 bases). This CDR3 spans 15 amino acids. V gave up 0 bases and J gave up 0 bases, with 6 bases separating them. Per germline, CDR1 MNHNS and CDR2 SASEGT. The CDR3 DNA sequence: TGTGCCAGCAGTGAAGCCCAGGGTAGCAATCAGCCCCAGCATTTT. This translates into CASSEAQGSNQPQHF.

This clone has only a few counts. This rearrangement joins TRBV4-2 to TRBJ2-3; TRBD2 aligns across 7 bases. CDR3 length equals 20 residues. V lost 0 bases, J lost 2 bases, and 17 bases stayed unmatched. Germline CDR1 reads LGHNA; CDR2 reads YNFKEQ. The DNA for the CDR3 is TGTGCCAGCAGCCAAGAACGGTCTCCCCTCGGCGGGAGTGCCACAGATACGCAGTATTTT. Encoded protein: CASSQERSPLGGSATDTQYF.

The chain employs TRBV7-9 and TRBJ2-7, with D perhaps matching TRBD1 (5 bases). Germline CDR1 and CDR2: SEHNR and FQNEAQ (reference sequence). Trimming removed 3 bases from V and 2 bases from J, with 14 bases in between. The length of the CDR3 is 15 residues. CDR3 nucleotides: TGTGCCAGCAGCTTGAACCCAGGGCAGCCCTACGAGCAGTACTTC. This encodes CASSLNPGQPYEQYF. The full variable domain, rest sourced from reference TRBV7-9 and TRBJ2-7, is DTGVSQNPRHKITKRGQNVTFRCDPISEHNRLYWYRQTLGQGPEFLTYFQNEAQLEKSRLLSDRFSAERPKGSFSTLEIQRTEQGDSAMYLCASSLNPGQPYEQYFGPGTRLTVT.

The V and J genes are TRBV10-3 and TRBJ2-2; 11 nucleotides line up with TRBD2. Trimming removed 10 bases from V and 4 bases from J; junction bases left unmatched: 8. The germline CDR1 and CDR2 sequences are ENHRY and SYGVKD. This CDR3 has 15 residues. CDR3 DNA sequence: TGTGCCACCGAAGTAGCGGGAGGGACCACCGGGGAGCTGTTTTTT. It translates to CATEVAGGTTGELFF.

This clone turned up a few times. The chain has TRBV6-1 and TRBJ2-5; 11 bases map to TRBD1. Trimming removed 6 bases from V and 3 bases from J; junction bases left unmatched: 3. The germline V gene has CDR1 MNHNS and CDR2 SASEGT. The length of the CDR3 is 14 residues. This CDR3 reads CASSLGQGEETQYF. The CDR3, as DNA: TGTGCCAGCAGCCTGGGACAGGGGGAAGAGACCCAGTACTTC.

The V gene is TRBV27, the J gene TRBJ2-7; 8 nucleotides agree with TRBD2. V dropped 4 bases and J dropped 3; count of bases not matched to a gene: 11. The CDR3 totals 16 residues. Germline CDR1 and CDR2: MNHEY and SMNVEV (reference sequence). CDR3 protein: CASSSDRGRLDYEQYF. The CDR3 DNA follows: TGTGCCAGCAGTTCTGATCGCGGGAGGCTCGACTACGAGCAGTACTTC.

The rearrangement joins TRBV10-2 to TRBJ1-2; D is undetermined. Germline V gene lookup returns CDR1 WSHSY and CDR2 SAAADI. V lost 4 bases and J lost 4, with 13 bases in between. The CDR3 loop spans 14 amino acids. DNA of the CDR3: TGCGCCAGCAGTGGGCAACCGGGAACCTATGGCTACACCTTC. This encodes CASSGQPGTYGYTF.

The J gene is TRBJ1-5, the V gene TRBV28; 9 bases match TRBD1. CDR1 MDHEN and CDR2 SYDVKM come from the germline V gene. The V segment lost 5 bases and the J segment 3 bases; nucleotides outside the gene matches: 5. CDR3 length: 15 amino acids. The CDR3 protein is CASSEGQGFNQPQHF. For the CDR3, the DNA is TGTGCCAGCAGTGAGGGACAGGGATTCAATCAGCCCCAGCATTTT.

DNA of the CDR3: TGTGCCAGCAGCGCCCGACAGGGGGCTAACTATGGCTACACCTTC. Amino acids: CASSARQGANYGYTF. The chain is built from TRBV9 and TRBJ1-2, with TRBD1 matching 9 bases. V trimming: 3 bases; J trimming: 0 bases; junction bases outside the gene matches: 3. CDR1 is SGDLS, CDR2 YYNGEE, per germline. This CDR3 is built from 15 residues.

The DNA for the CDR3 is TGTGCCAGCAGTTCCCCCGGGGGTGCGAACTATAATTCACCCCTCCACTTT. As protein: CASSSPGGANYNSPLHF. The chain links TRBV7-9 to TRBJ1-6; tentative D call: TRBD1 (5 bases). Trimming left V 6 bases short and J 3 bases short, with 18 bases between. Germline V gives CDR1 SEHNR, CDR2 FQNEAQ (reference sequence). The CDR3 sequence is 17 residues long. Full variable domain (remainder filled in from reference TRBV7-9 and TRBJ1-6): DTGVSQNPRHKITKRGQNVTFRCDPISEHNRLYWYRQTLGQGPEFLTYFQNEAQLEKSRLLSDRFSAERPKGSFSTLEIQRTEQGDSAMYLCASSSPGGANYNSPLHFGNGTRLTVT.

This clone was seen a few times. The chain employs TRBV6-6 and TRBJ2-5, with D perhaps matching TRBD2 (5 bases). This CDR3 contains 16 residues. The V gene's germline CDR1 is MNHNY and CDR2 SVGAGI (reference sequence). Deletions cut 0 bases from V and 1 base from J, with 12 bases between. CDR3 in DNA: TGTGCCAGCAGTTACTCAGGAAGGCTAGCCCAAGAGACCCAGTACTTC. Its protein product is CASSYSGRLAQETQYF.